The 10 T cell receptor beta chains in this list originate from one sample, sequenced in a study of T cell responses to AZD1222 COVID-19 vaccine. The data were produced by immunoSEQ multiplex PCR, yet TCRdb's version contains in-frame clones alone and is incomplete. The sample has over 85,000 clones; approximately 89% are singletons. This material consisted of peripheral blood, taken 28 days after the second AZD1222 dose. The origin of the receptors is an adult who received the AZD1222 COVID-19 vaccine.

The genes are TRBV30 and TRBJ2-1; D not certain. The CDR3 loop spans 11 amino acids. Germline-derived CDR1 and CDR2 are GTSNPN and SVGIG (reference sequence). V gave up 1 base and J gave up 10 bases, with 8 bases separating them. The CDR3 bases are TGTGCCTGGAGTGACATACTAGAGCAGTTCTTC. Translation: CAWSDILEQFF.

This rearrangement joins TRBV28 to TRBJ1-2; D may be TRBD1 (5 bases). This CDR3 has 15 residues. Germline V gene sequence: CDR1 MDHEN, CDR2 SYDVKM. Trimming shortened V by 7 bases and J by 3 bases, and 18 bases separated the two germline ends. For the CDR3, the DNA is TGTGCCAGCACCACCCCCCGGGGCGGATACTATGGCTACACCTTC. Its protein product is CASTTPRGGYYGYTF.

This chain connects TRBV2 to TRBJ1-1; maybe TRBD1 (6 bases). CDR3 size: 15 residues. The V end lost 6 bases, the J end lost 0 bases, and 14 bases lay between the germline ends. CDR1 and CDR2 from the germline V gene are SNHLY and FYNNEI. The CDR3 DNA is TGTGCCAGCAGGGACAGAAGCTATCTGAACACTGAAGCTTTCTTT. Translated: CASRDRSYLNTEAFF.

The J gene is TRBJ1-1, the V gene TRBV6-5, with 10 bases aligning to TRBD1. CDR1 is MNHEY and CDR2 is SVGAGI in the germline V gene. The trim removed 4 bases at V and 4 bases at J, leaving 3 bases unmatched. The CDR3 is 14 amino acids. In DNA form, the CDR3 reads TGTGCCAGCAGTTCTGGGACAGGGGCCACTGAAGCTTTCTTT. This sequence encodes CASSSGTGATEAFF.

This chain uses TRBV19 with TRBJ2-7, with D perhaps given as TRBD1 or TRBD2 (5 bases each). Trimming shortened V by 5 bases and J by 2 bases, and 10 bases separated the two germline ends. The CDR3 loop spans 13 amino acids. Germline CDR1 is LNHDA and CDR2 is SQIVND (reference sequence). The CDR3, as DNA: TGTGCCAGTAGTCCGGGACGGACCTACGAGCAGTACTTC. Its protein is CASSPGRTYEQYF.

This clone is a singleton in its sample. The CDR3 region has the DNA TGTGCCAGCAGTTTGGGGACACCCCCCCGGGAGCAGTACTTC. This codes for CASSLGTPPREQYF. V and J are TRBV7-2 and TRBJ2-7; possible D gene TRBD1, 6 bases. Germline CDR1 is SGHTA and CDR2 is FQGNSA. The length of the CDR3 is 14 residues. V shed 6 bases and J shed 7 bases, with 19 bases lying between them.

The chain joins TRBV30 to TRBJ2-1; 10 bases map to TRBD2. Germline values: CDR1 GTSNPN, CDR2 SVGIG (reference sequence). This CDR3 has 15 amino acids. V shed 0 bases, J shed 4 bases, and the junction held 3 bases outside the gene matches. The CDR3 sequence: CAWSVLAGVYNEQFF. The CDR3 DNA follows: TGTGCCTGGAGTGTTCTAGCGGGGGTGTACAATGAGCAGTTCTTC.

The V gene is TRBV24-1, the J gene TRBJ1-2, with D possibly being TRBD1 (5 bases). The germline V gene encodes CDR1 KGHDR and CDR2 SFDVKD. V was cut by 4 bases and J by 4 bases, with 15 bases left in between. This CDR3 is built from 15 residues. The CDR3 region has the DNA TGTGCCACCAGTGACCCCGCCCAGGGAACCTATGGCTACACCTTC. Translated, it gives CATSDPAQGTYGYTF.

The V call is TRBV2, the J call TRBJ1-2, with 9 positions matching TRBD1. The CDR3 spans 15 residues. Trimming took 2 bases from V and 4 from J; bases not matched to a gene: 5. Germline assignment: CDR1 SNHLY and CDR2 FYNNEI. The CDR3 DNA is TGTGCCAGCAGTGAACGACAGGGGGGGAGCTATGGCTACACCTTC. It yields the protein CASSERQGGSYGYTF.

A remark on this clone: At one boundary the junction diverges from the germline segment, which might be a read error. The rearrangement links TRBV27 to TRBJ2-1; tentatively, D is TRBD1 or TRBD2 (5 bases each). This CDR3 is built from 12 residues. Germline values: CDR1 MNHEY, CDR2 SMNVEV (reference sequence). CDR3 in DNA: TGTGCCAGCAGTTTATACGGGACCCTACCCGTCTTC. This codes for CASSLYGTLPVF.